The present T cell receptor (beta chain) was sequenced within a study of cytomegalovirus exposure and HLA in healthy donors. The study's findings and limits: A later analysis linked a missense DCLRE1C variant to TCR beta V- and J-gene trimming. The presence/absence work took it that sequencing depth was about the same across donors. A further, later analysis showed that HLA-associated TCR beta chains (compared with equally common others) were more clonally expanded.

The PCR used 60 Vbeta and 13 Jbeta primers. Produced via immunoSEQ multiplex PCR; TCRdb's table is partial and in-frame only. Among around 150,000 clones listed, around 83% were seen once. With regard to this clone: The antigen is not known.

V was shortened by 4 bases and J by 10 bases, with 11 bases between the two germline ends. This CDR3 has 12 residues. Germline V gives CDR1 WNHNN, CDR2 SYGVQD (reference sequence). This sequence was found in a male donor in good health and CMV-seropositive. The sequenced sample was PBMCs. The genes are TRBV10-1 and TRBJ2-1; no clear D gene. The CDR3 sequence: CASSANRNEQFF. CDR3 nucleotides: TGCGCCAGCAGTGCAAACAGAAACGAGCAGTTCTTC.